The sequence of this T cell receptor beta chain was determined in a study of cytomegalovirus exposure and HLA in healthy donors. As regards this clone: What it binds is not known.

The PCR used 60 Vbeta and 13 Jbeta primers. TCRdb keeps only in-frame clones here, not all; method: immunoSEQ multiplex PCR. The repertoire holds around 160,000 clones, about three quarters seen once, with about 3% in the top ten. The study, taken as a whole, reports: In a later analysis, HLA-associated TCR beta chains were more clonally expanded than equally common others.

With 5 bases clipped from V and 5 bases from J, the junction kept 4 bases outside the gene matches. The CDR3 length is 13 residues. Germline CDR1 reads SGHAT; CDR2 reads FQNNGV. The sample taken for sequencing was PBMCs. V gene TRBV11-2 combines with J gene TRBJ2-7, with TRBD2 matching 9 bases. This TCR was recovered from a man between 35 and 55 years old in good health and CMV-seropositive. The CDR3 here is CASSLGLANEQYF. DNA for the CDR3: TGTGCCAGCAGCCTGGGACTAGCAAACGAGCAGTACTTC.